This T cell receptor (beta chain) was profiled in a study of cytomegalovirus exposure and HLA in healthy donors. Study background: The Caucasian-associated ancestry cluster contained about 80% of the roughly 390 genotyped donors.

The CDR3 is made up of 15 amino acids. Germline V gene data show CDR1 as MDHEN and CDR2 as SYDVKM. With V trimmed by 2 bases and J by 4 bases, 6 bases remained unmatched. As concerns this clone: Its matching antigen is unknown. Other DNA variants within this sample encode the same CDR3.

The PCR was carried out with 60 Vbeta primers and 13 Jbeta primers. Authors' data handling: Unique TCR beta chains totaled some 80 million in a later count, with around 10 million of them shared. The table came from immunoSEQ multiplex PCR; TCRdb's copy has only in-frame clones and leaves some out. V and J calls and clone size are given by that table; D and trimming were obtained from the DNA. This table has 100,000 to 150,000 clones, 55% to 75% appearing once. Study-level findings and limits: Using a false discovery rate of 0.05, a later analysis showed that approximately 18,000 TCR beta sequences were associated with HLA alleles.

This clonotype was obtained from a man aged 50-59 years in good health and CMV-seropositive. The source material was PBMCs. The chain is built from TRBV28 and TRBJ1-1; the match to TRBD1 covers 8 bases. The DNA for the CDR3 is TGTGCCAGCAGTTTAGTAGGCAGGGGGCCCACTGAAGCTTTCTTT. This gives the protein CASSLVGRGPTEAFF.